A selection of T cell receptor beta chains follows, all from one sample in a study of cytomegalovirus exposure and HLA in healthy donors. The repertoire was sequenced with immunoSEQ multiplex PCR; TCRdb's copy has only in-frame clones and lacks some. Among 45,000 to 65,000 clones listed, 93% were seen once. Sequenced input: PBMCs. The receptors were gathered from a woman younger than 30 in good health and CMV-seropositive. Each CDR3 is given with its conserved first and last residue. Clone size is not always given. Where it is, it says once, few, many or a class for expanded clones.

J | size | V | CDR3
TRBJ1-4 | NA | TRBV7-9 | CASSLGTGAEEKLFF
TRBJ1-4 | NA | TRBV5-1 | CASSKEGVGEKLFF
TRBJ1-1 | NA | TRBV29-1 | CSEVRTGTDTEAFF
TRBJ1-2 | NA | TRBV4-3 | CASSEGYGYTF
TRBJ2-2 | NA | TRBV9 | CASSPRDTGELFF
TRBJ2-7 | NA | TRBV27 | CASTPFAGAYEQYF
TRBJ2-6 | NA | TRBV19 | CASTDRVSGANVLTF
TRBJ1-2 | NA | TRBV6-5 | CASRLLAGISRGYTF
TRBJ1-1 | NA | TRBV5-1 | CASSPGWGQNTEAFF
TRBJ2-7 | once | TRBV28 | CASSFSSEQYF
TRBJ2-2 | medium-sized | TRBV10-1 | CASSRDRGELFF
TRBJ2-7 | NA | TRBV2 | CASSAGQPSPEQYF
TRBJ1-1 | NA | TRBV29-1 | CSSANRGAGLTEAFF
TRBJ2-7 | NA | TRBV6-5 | CASRSRGGLYEQYF
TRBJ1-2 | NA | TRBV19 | CASSIAHSPSHYGYTF
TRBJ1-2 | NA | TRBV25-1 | CASSGSPGGSGYTF
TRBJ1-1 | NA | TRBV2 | CASSRAPGGWNTEAFF
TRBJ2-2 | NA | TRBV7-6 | CASSLRPQSTAGGTGELFF
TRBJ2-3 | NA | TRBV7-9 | CASSLGTSGVTQYF
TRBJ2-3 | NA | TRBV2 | CASIGGPTDTQYF
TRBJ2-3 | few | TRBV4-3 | CASSQDWPSGRNTQYF
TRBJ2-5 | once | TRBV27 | CASSLGGTQYF
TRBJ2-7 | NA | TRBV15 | CATRDRGYEQYF
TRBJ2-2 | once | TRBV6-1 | CASSESGLAGHTGELFF
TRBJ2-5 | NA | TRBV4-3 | CASSQGLAGVTTQYF
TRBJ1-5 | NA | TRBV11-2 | CASSFSGGNQPQHF
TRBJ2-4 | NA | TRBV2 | CASTVKNIQYF
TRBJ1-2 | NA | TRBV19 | CASSRQTGDYGYTF
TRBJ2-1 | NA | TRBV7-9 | CASSLLAGGPNEQFF
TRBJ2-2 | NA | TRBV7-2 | CASSHASTGGGELFF
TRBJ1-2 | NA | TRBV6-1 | CASSEVRGGGRDYGYTF
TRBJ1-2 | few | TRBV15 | CATSRVEVGGYTF